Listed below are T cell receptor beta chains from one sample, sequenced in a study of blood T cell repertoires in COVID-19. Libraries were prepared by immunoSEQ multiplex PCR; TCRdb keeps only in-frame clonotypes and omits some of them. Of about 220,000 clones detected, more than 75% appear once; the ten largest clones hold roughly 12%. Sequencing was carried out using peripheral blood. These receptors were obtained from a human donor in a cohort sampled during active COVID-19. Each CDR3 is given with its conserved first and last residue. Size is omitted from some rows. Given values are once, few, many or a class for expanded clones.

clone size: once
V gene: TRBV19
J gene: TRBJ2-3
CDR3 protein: CASSLRLETADTQYF

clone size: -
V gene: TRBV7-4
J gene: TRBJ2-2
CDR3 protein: CASSLGSSGRNWGELFF

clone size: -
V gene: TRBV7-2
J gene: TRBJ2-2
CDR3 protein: CASGGLARLANTGELFF

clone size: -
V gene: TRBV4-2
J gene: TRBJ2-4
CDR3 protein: CASSQDPPGPTKNIQYF

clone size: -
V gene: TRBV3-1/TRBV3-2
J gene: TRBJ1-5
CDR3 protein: CASSQDHRVNQPQHF

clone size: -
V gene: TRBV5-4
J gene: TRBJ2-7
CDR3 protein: CASSGGLAGGLYEQYF

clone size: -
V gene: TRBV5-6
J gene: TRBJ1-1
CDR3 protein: CASSLDGNMNTEAFF

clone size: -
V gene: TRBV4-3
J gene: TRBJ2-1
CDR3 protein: CASSLLVGGGYNEQFF

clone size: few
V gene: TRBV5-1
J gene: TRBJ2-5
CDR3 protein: CASSPELAGAQETQYF

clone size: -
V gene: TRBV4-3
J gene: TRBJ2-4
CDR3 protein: CASSRSASGVTQNIQYF

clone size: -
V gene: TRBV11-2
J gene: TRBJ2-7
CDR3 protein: CASSLGTAGGGSRQYF

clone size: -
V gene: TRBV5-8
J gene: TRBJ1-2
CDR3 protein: CASTDRGQYTNYGYTF

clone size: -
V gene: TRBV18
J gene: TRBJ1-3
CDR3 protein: CASSPTTDNSGNTIYF

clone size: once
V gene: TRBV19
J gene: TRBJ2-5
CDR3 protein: CASSGALRETQYF

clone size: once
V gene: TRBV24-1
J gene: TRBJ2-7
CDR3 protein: CATSDRGSSRGEQYF

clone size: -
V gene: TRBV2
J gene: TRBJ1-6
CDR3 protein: CASSVLGGVGSYNSPLHF

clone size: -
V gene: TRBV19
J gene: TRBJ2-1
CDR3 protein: CASSMTGFQQFF

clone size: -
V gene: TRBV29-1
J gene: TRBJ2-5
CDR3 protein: CSGTSRGGGQETQYF

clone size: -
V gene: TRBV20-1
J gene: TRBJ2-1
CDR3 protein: CSARVAHEQFF

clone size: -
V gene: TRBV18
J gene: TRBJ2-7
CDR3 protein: CASSPSDNYEQYF

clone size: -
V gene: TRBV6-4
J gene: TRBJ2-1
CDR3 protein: CASSGQGAGDYNEQFF

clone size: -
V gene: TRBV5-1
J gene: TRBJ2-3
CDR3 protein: CASSLASSPSGGGTDTQYF

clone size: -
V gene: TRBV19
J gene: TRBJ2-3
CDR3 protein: CASSIGGAGGTDTQYF

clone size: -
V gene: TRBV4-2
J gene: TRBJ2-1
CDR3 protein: CASSQRERVDNEQFF

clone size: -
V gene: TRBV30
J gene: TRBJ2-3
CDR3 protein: CAWRDSGVSTDTQYF

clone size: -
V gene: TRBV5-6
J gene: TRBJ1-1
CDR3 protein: CASSWGQGGTEAFF

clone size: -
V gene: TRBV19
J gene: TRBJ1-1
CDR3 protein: CASSITGGNTEAFF

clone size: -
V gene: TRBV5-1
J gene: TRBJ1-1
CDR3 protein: CASSPEGLDRVNTEAFF

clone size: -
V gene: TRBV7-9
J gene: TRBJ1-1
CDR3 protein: CASSLGPGEAFF

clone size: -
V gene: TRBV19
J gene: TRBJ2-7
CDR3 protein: CASSIVRTGAYEQYF

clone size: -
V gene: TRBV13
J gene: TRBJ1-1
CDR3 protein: CASSALETGDTEAFF

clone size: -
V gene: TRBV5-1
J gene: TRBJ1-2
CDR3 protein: CASSLSQDTPLGYTF

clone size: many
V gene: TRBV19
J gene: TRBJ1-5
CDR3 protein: CASNGITSNQPQHF

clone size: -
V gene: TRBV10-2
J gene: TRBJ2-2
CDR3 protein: CATTTPTSGTAGELFF

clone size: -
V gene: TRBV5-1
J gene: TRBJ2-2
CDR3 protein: CASSLGGTGELFF

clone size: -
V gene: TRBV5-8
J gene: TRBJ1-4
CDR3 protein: CASSLRTGINEKLFF

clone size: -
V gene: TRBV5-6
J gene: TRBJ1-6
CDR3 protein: CASSVDRFDSPLHF

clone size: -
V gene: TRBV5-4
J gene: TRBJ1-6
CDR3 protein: CASSWTDYGSYNSPLHF

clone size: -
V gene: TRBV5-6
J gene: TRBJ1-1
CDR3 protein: CASAPGNTEAFF

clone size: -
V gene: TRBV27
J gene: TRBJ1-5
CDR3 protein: CASSPGQFLRGNQPQHF